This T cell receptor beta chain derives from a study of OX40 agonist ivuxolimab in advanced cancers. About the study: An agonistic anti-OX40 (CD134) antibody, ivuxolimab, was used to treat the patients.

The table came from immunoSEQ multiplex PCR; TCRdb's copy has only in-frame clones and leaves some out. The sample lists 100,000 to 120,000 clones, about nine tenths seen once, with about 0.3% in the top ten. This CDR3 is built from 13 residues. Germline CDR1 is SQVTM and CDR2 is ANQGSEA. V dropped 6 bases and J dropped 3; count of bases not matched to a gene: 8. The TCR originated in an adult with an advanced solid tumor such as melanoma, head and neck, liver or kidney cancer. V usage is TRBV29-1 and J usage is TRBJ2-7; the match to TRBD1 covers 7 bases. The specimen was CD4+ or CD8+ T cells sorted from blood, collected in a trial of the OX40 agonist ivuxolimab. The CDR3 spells CSVRGAGGYEQYF. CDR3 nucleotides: TGCAGCGTCCGTGGGGCAGGGGGCTACGAGCAGTACTTC.